This TCR beta chain was documented in a study of neurological immune-mediated disorders. The V gene lost 2 bases and the J gene lost 2 bases, with 13 bases spanning the gap. The germline gives CDR1 SGHTA, CDR2 FQGNSA. The CDR3 sequence is 16 residues long. MiXCR, run by TCRdb on the 5' RACE reads, gives a single entry per CDR3 protein. The sample yields tens of thousands of distinct CDR3 sequences, over 3.5% seen once. This clonotype was counted many times. Sequenced material: CD4+ T cells from blood. This chain uses TRBV7-2 with TRBJ2-1; no reliable D call. The source of this sequence is a middle-aged woman with multiple sclerosis. The CDR3 here is CASSLLGVTTYNEQFF. The CDR3 DNA reads TGTGCCAGCAGCTTACTTGGAGTCACTACCTACAATGAGCAGTTCTTC.